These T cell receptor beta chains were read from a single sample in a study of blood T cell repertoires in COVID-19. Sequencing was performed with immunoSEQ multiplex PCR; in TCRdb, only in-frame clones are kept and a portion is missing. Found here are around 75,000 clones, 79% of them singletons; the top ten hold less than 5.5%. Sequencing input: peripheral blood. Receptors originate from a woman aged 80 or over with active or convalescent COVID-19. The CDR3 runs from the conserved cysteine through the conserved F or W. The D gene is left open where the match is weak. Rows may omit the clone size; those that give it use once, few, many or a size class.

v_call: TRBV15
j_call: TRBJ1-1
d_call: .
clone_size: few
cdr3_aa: CATSRDSSRRSAEAFF
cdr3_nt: TGTGCCACCAGCAGAGATTCGAGCAGGAGGAGTGCGGAAGCTTTCTTT

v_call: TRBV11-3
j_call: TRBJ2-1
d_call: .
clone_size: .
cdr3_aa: CASSPGEGDYNEQFF
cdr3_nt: TGTGCCAGCAGCCCCGGCGAGGGGGACTACAATGAGCAGTTCTTC

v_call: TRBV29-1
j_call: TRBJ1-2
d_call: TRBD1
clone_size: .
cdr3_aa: CSVIPGTGGLNYGYTF
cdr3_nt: TGCAGCGTCATACCAGGGACAGGGGGCTTGAACTATGGCTACACCTTC

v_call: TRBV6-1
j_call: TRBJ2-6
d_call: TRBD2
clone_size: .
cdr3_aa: CASSGGTGLAGTGANVLTF
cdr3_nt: TGTGCCAGCAGTGGAGGAACGGGACTAGCGGGGACTGGGGCCAACGTCCTGACTTTC

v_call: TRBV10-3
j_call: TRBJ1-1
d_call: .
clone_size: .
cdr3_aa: CAIRNGFTEAFF
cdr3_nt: TGTGCCATCAGGAACGGGTTCACTGAAGCTTTCTTT

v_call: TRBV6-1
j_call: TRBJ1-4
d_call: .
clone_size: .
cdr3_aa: CASSDPPGFFEKLFF
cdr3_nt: TGTGCCAGCAGTGACCCCCCCGGGTTTTTTGAAAAACTGTTTTTT

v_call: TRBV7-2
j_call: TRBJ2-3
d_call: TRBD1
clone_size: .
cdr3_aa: CASSPTDRFYTDTQYF
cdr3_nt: TGTGCCAGCAGCCCGACGGACAGGTTTTACACAGATACGCAGTATTTT

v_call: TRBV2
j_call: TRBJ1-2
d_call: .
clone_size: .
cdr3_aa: CASSVRGGYGYTF
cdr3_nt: TGTGCCAGCAGTGTTCGGGGAGGATATGGCTACACCTTC

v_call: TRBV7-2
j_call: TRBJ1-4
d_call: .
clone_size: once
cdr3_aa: CASSLRGGQLLNEKLFF
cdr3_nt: TGTGCCAGCAGCTTACGGGGTGGACAGTTACTTAATGAAAAACTGTTTTTT

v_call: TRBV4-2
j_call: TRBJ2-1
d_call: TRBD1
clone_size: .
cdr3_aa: CASSQYRGWDEQFF
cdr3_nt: TGTGCCAGCAGCCAATACAGGGGGTGGGATGAGCAGTTCTTC

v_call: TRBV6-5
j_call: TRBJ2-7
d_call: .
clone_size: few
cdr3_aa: CASSSSNPSSYEQYF
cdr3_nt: TGTGCCAGCAGTTCCTCAAACCCTAGCTCCTACGAGCAGTACTTC

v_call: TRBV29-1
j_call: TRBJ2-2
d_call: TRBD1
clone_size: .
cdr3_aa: CSVGPGTGGGGELFF
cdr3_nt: TGCAGCGTTGGACCCGGGACAGGGGGCGGCGGGGAGCTGTTTTTT

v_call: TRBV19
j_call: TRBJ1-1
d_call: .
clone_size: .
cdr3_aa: CASSIGGPEAFF
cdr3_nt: TGTGCCAGTAGTATAGGGGGGCCTGAAGCTTTCTTT

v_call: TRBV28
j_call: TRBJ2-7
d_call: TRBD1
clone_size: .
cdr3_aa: CAIPVRDRVYNEQYF
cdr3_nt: TGTGCCATCCCCGTAAGAGACAGGGTATACAACGAGCAGTACTTC

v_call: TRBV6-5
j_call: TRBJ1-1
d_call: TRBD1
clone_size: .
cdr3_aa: CASSYSGQGTEAFF
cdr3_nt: TGTGCCAGCAGTTACTCAGGACAGGGCACTGAAGCTTTCTTT

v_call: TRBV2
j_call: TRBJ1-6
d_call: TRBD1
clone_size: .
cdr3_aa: CASSEAGGGVGSPLHF
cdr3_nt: TGTGCCAGCAGTGAAGCCGGAGGGGGCGTCGGTTCACCCCTCCACTTT

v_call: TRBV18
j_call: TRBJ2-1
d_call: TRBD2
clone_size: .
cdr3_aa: CASSPMTSGGINEQFF
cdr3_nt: TGTGCCAGCTCACCAATGACTAGCGGGGGTATCAATGAGCAGTTCTTC

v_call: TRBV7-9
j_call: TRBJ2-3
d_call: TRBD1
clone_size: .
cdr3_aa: CASSLVRQGEDTQYF
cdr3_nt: TGTGCCAGCAGCTTAGTCAGACAGGGGGAAGATACGCAGTATTTT

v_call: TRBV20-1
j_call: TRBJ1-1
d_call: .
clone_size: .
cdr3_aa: CSASLSLRAFF
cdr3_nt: TGCAGTGCTAGTCTAAGTCTGAGAGCTTTCTTT

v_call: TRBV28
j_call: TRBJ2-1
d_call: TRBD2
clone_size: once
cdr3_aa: CASSLAGGPLGEQFF
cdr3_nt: TGTGCCAGCAGTCTAGCGGGAGGGCCCCTTGGTGAGCAGTTCTTC

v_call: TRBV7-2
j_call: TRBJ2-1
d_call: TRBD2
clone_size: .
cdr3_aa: CASSPGLTSGGAYEQFF
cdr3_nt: TGTGCCAGCAGCCCAGGCCTGACTAGCGGGGGGGCATATGAGCAGTTCTTC

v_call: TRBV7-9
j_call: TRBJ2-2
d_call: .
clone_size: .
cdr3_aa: CASTRTKNTGELFF
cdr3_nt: TGTGCCAGCACTAGGACTAAGAACACCGGGGAGCTGTTTTTT

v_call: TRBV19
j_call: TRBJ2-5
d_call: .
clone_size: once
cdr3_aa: CASSNRDQETQYF
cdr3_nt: TGTGCCAGTAGTAACCGGGACCAAGAGACCCAGTACTTC

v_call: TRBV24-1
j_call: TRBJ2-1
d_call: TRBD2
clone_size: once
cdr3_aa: CATSDRSSGGPASYNEQFF
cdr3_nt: TGTGCCACCAGTGATCGGTCTAGCGGGGGCCCCGCTTCCTACAATGAGCAGTTCTTC

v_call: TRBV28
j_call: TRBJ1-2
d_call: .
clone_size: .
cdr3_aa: CASSLVGTLYSYNYGYTF
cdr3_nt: TGTGCCAGCAGTTTAGTCGGGACACTATATTCTTATAACTATGGCTACACCTTC

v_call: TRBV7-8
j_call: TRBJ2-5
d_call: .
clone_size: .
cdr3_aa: CASSPPGAGVEETQYF
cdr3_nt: TGTGCCAGCAGCCCACCAGGCGCAGGCGTCGAGGAGACCCAGTACTTC

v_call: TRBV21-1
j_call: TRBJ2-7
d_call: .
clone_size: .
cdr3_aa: CASRIRDTYEQYF
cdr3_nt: TGTGCCAGCAGAATCCGGGACACCTACGAGCAGTACTTC

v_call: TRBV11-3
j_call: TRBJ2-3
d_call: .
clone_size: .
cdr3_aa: CASSLDGGSTDTQYF
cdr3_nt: TGTGCCAGCAGCTTAGATGGGGGCAGCACAGATACGCAGTATTTT

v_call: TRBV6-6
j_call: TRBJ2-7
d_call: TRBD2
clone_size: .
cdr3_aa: CASSPRLAGGYEQYF
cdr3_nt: TGTGCCAGCAGTCCGCGACTAGCGGGAGGGTACGAGCAGTACTTC

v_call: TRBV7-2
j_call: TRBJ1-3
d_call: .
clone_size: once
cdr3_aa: CASSSLSGASGNTIYF
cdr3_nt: TGTGCCAGCAGCAGCTTGTCAGGGGCCTCTGGAAACACCATATATTTT

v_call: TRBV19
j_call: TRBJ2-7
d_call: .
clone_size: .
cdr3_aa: CASRGRGAYEQYF
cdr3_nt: TGTGCCAGTAGAGGCCGGGGTGCCTACGAGCAGTACTTC

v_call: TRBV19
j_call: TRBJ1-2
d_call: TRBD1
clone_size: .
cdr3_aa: CASLRDRDGYTF
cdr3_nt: TGTGCCAGCCTCCGGGACAGGGATGGCTACACCTTC

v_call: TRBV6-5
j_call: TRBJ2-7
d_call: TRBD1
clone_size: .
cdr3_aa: CASSYQGQGNEQYF
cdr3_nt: TGTGCCAGCAGTTACCAGGGACAGGGGAACGAGCAGTACTTC

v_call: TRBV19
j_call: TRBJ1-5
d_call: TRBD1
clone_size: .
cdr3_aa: CASSTTGDWQPQHF
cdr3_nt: TGTGCCAGTAGTACTACAGGGGATTGGCAGCCCCAGCATTTT